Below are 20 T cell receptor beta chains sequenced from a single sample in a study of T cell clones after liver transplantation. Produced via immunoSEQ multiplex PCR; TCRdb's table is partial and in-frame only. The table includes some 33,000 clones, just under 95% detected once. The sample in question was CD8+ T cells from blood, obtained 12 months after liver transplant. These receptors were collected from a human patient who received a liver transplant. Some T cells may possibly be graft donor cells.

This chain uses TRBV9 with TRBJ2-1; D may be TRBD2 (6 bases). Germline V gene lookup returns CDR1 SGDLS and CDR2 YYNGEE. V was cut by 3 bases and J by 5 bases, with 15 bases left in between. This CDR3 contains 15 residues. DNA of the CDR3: TGTGCCAGCAGCGCCCGGACTGGGGGGAACAATGAGCAGTTCTTC. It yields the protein CASSARTGGNNEQFF.

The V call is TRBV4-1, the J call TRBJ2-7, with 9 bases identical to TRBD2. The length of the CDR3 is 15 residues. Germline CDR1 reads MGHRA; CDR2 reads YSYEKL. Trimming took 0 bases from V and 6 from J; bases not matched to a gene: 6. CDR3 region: CASSQEAGGLSEQYF. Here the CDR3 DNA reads TGCGCCAGCAGCCAAGAGGCGGGGGGGCTCTCCGAGCAGTACTTC.

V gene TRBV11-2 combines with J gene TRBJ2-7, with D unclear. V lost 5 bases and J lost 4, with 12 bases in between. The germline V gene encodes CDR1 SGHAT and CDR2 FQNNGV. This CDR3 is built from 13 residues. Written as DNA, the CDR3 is TGTGCCAGCAGCCCCCCCGGGTCATACGAGCAGTACTTC. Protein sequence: CASSPPGSYEQYF.

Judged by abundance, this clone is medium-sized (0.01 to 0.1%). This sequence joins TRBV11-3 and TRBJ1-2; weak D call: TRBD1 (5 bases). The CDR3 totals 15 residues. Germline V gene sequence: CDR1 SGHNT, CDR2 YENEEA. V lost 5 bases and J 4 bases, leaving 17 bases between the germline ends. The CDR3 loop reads CASSPGEGAGYGYTF. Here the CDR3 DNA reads TGTGCCAGCAGCCCCGGGGAAGGGGCCGGCTATGGCTACACCTTC. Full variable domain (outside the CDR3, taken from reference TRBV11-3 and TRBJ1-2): EAGVVQSPRYKIIEKKQPVAFWCNPISGHNTLYWYLQNLGQGPELLIRYENEEAVDDSQLPKDRFSAERLKGVDSTLKIQPAELGDSAVYLCASSPGEGAGYGYTFGSGTRLTVV.

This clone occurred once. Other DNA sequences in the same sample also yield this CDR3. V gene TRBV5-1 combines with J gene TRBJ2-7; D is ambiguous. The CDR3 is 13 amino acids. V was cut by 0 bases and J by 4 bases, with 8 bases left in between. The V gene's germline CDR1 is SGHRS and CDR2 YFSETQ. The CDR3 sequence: CASSLGSLYEQYF. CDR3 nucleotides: TGCGCCAGCAGCTTGGGGAGTTTGTACGAGCAGTACTTC.

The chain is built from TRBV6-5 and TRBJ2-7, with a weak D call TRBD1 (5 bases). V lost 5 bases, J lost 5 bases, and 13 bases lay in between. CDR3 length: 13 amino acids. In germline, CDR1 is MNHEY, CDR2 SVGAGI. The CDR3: CASSHPPGNEQYF. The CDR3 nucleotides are TGTGCCAGCAGTCACCCCCCAGGGAACGAGCAGTACTTC.

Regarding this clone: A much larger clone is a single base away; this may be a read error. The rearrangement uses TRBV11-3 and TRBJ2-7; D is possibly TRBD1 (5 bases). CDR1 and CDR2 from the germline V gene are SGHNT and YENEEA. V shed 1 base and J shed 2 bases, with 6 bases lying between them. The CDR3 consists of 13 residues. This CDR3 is CASSLGQTYEQYF. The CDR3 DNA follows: TGTGCCAGCAGCTTAGGACAGACCTACGAGCAGTACTTC.

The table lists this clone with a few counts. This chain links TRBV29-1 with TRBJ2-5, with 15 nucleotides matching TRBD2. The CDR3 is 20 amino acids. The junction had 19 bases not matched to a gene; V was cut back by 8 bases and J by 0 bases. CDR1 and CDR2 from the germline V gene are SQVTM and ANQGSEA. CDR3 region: CSTRGLAGGSENRYQETQYF. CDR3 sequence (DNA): TGCAGCACAAGGGGACTAGCGGGAGGAAGTGAAAATCGGTACCAAGAGACCCAGTACTTC.

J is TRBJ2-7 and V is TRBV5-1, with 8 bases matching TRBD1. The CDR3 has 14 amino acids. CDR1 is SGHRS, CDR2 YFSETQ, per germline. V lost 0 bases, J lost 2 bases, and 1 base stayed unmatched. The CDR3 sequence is CASSLEDRAYEQYF. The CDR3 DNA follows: TGCGCCAGCAGCTTGGAGGACAGGGCCTACGAGCAGTACTTC.

For the CDR3, the DNA is TGTGCCAGCAATGCGAGAGGGAGGAATTCACCCCTCCACTTT. It is translated as CASNARGRNSPLHF. The chain couples TRBV27 to TRBJ1-6; D remains ambiguous. With 7 bases removed from V and 7 bases from J, the gap between germline ends came to 14 bases. The germline gives CDR1 MNHEY, CDR2 SMNVEV (reference sequence). This CDR3 region has 14 residues.

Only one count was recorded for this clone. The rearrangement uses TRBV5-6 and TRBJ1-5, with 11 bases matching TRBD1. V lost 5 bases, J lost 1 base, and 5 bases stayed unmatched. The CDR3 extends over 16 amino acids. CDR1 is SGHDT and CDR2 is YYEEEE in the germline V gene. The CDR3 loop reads CASSFGTGGSNQPQHF. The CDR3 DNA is TGTGCCAGCAGTTTTGGGACAGGGGGAAGCAATCAGCCCCAGCATTTT.

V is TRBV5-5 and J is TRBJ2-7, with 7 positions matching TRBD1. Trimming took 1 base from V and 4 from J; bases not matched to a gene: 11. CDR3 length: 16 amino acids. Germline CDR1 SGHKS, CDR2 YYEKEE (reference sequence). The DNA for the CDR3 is TGTGCCAGCAGCTTGCACTTCCCCGGGACAGAGTACGAGCAGTACTTC. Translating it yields CASSLHFPGTEYEQYF.

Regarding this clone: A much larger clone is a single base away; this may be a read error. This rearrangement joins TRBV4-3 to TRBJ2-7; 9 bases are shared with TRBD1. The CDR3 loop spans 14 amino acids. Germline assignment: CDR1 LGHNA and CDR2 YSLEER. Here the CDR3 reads CVSSQDGQGSEQYF. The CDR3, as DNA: TGCGTCAGCAGCCAAGATGGACAGGGGAGCGAGCAGTACTTC.

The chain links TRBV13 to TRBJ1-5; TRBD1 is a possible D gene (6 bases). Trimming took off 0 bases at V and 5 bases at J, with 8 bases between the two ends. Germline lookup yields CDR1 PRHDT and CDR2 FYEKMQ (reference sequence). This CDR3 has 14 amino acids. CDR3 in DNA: TGTGCCAGCAGCTTAGGGGACAGCCATCAGCCCCAGCATTTT. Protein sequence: CASSLGDSHQPQHF.

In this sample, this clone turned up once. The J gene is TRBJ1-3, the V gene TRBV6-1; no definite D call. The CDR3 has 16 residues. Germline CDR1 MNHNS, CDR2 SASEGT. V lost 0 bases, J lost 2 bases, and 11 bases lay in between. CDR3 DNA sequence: TGTGCCAGCAGTGAAGCAGTCCGGTTTACTGGAAACACCATATATTTT. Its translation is CASSEAVRFTGNTIYF.

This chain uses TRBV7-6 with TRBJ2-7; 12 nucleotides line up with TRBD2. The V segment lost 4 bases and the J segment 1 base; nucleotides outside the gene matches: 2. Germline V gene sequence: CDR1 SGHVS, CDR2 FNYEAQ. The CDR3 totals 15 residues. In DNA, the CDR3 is TGTGCCAGCAGCTCCGGACTAGCGGGATCCTACGAGCAGTACTTC. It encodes CASSSGLAGSYEQYF.

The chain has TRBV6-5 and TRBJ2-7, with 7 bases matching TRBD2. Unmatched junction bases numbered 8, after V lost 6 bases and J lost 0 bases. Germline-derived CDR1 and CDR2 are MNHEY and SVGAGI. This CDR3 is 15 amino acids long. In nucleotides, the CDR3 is TGTGCCAGCAGACCTCTAGCGGATCTCTCCTACGAGCAGTACTTC. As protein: CASRPLADLSYEQYF.

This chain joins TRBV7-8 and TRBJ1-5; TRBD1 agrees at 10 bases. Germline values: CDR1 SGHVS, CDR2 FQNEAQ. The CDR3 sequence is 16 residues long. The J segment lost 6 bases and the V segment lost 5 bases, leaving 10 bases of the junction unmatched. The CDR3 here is CASSVKPTGGCQPQHF. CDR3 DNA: TGTGCCAGCAGCGTAAAACCGACAGGGGGCTGTCAGCCCCAGCATTTT. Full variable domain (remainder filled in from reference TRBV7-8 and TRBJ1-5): GAGVSQSPRYKVAKRGQDVALRCDPISGHVSLFWYQQALGQGPEFLTYFQNEAQLDKSGLPSDRFFAERPEGSVSTLKIQRTQQEDSAVYLCASSVKPTGGCQPQHFGDGTRLSIL.

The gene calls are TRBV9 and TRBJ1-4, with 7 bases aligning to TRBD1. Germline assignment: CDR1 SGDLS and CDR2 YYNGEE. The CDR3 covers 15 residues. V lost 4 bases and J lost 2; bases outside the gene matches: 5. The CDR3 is CASSPRTGTNEKLFF. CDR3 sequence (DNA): TGTGCCAGCAGCCCCCGGACAGGCACTAATGAAAAACTGTTTTTT.

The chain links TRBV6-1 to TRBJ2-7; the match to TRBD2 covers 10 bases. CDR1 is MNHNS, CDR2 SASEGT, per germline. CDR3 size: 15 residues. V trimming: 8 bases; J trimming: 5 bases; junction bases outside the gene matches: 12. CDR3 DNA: TGTGCCAGCTCGAAGCCGACTAGCGGGCGAAACGAGCAGTACTTC. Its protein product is CASSKPTSGRNEQYF.